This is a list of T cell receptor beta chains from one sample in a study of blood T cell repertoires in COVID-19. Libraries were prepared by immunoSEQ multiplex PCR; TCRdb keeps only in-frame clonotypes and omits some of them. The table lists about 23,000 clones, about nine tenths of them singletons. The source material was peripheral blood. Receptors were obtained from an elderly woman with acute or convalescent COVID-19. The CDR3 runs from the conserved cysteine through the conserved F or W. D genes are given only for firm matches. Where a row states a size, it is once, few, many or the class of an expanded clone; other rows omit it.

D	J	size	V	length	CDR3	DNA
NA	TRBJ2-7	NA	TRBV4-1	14	CASSQGRGNYEQYF	TGCGCCAGCAGCCAAGGCAGGGGTAACTACGAGCAGTACTTC
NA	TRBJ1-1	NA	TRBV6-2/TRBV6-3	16	CASTPLRGPVNTEAFF	TGTGCCAGCACCCCCTTGCGGGGCCCGGTGAACACTGAAGCTTTCTTT
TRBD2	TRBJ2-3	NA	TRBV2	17	CASSEFLAGISPDTQYF	TGTGCCAGCAGTGAGTTCTTAGCGGGAATAAGTCCAGATACGCAGTATTTT
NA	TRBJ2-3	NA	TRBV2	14	CASRRVQSTDTQYF	TGTGCCAGCAGGCGGGTTCAATCTACAGATACGCAGTATTTT
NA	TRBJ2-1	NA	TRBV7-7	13	CASSLDRYNEQFF	TGTGCTAGCAGCTTAGACAGATACAATGAGCAGTTCTTC
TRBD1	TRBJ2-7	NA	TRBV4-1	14	CASSQGTGNYEQYF	TGCGCCAGCAGCCAAGGGACAGGCAACTACGAGCAGTACTTC
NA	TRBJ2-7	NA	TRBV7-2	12	CASSLTLNEQYF	TGTGCCAGCAGCTTAACCCTAAACGAGCAGTACTTC
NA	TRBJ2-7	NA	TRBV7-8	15	CASSLAQGLNYEQYF	TGTGCCAGCAGCTTAGCGCAGGGTCTAAATTACGAGCAGTACTTC
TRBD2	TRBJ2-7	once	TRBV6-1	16	CASSEGGRSGSYEQYF	TGTGCCAGCAGTGAAGGGGGAAGGAGCGGGAGCTACGAGCAGTACTTC
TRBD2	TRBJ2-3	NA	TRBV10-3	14	CAIKTSGSTDTQYF	TGTGCCATCAAGACTAGCGGGAGCACAGATACGCAGTATTTT
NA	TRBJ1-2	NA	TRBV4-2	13	CASSHAAGGGYTF	TGTGCCAGCAGCCACGCCGCGGGTGGTGGCTACACCTTC
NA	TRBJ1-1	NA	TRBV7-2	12	CASSYGYTEAFF	TGTGCCAGCAGCTACGGGTACACTGAAGCTTTCTTT
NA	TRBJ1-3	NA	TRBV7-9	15	CASSLAGGRGNTIYF	TGTGCCAGCAGCTTAGCGGGGGGTAGAGGAAACACCATATATTTT
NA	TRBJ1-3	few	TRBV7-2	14	CASSTGSPGNTIYF	TGTGCCAGCAGTACAGGGTCTCCTGGAAACACCATATATTTT
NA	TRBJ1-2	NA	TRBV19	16	CASSISAFTGNYGYTF	TGTGCCAGTAGTATATCCGCCTTCACAGGGAACTATGGCTACACCTTC
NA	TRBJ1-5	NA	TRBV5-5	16	CASSPRSGQGYQPQHF	TGTGCCAGCAGCCCGCGATCGGGGCAGGGGTATCAGCCCCAGCATTTT
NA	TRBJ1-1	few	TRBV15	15	CATSRAYEGNTEAFF	TGTGCCACCAGCAGAGCCTATGAGGGGAACACTGAAGCTTTCTTT
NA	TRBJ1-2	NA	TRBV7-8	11	CASSLQYGYTF	TGTGCCAGCAGCCTTCAATATGGCTACACCTTC
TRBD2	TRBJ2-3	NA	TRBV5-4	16	CASSPEGGRSTDTQYF	TGTGCCAGCAGCCCCGAGGGCGGGAGGTCAACAGATACGCAGTATTTT
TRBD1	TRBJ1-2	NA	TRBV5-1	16	CASSLGAGQGGYGYTF	TGCGCCAGCAGCTTGGGAGCTGGACAGGGTGGCTATGGCTACACCTTC
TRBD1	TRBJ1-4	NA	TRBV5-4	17	CASSPAGQGQPNEKLFF	TGTGCCAGCAGCCCCGCGGGACAGGGACAGCCCAATGAAAAACTGTTTTTT
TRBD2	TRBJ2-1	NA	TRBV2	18	CASREPWGSGSAYNEQFF	TGTGCCAGCAGGGAGCCCTGGGGTAGCGGGAGCGCTTACAATGAGCAGTTCTTC
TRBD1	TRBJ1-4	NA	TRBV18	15	CASSPDRGPNEKLFF	TGTGCCAGCTCACCGGACAGGGGGCCTAATGAAAAACTGTTTTTT
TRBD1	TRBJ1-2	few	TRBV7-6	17	CASSPTTRDSLNYGYTF	TGTGCCAGCAGTCCAACGACCCGGGACAGCCTTAACTATGGCTACACCTTC
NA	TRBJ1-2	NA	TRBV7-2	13	CASSLWGADGYTF	TGTGCCAGCAGCTTATGGGGCGCAGATGGCTACACCTTC
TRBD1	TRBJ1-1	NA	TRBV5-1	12	CASSGTGGGAFF	TGCGCCAGCAGCGGGACAGGCGGGGGAGCTTTCTTT
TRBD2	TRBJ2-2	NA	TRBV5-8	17	CASSSLAGGPFGGELFF	TGTGCCAGCAGCTCGCTAGCGGGAGGGCCCTTTGGCGGGGAGCTGTTTTTT
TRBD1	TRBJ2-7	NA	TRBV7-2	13	CASSLGRQGAPYF	TGTGCCAGCAGCTTGGGTAGGCAGGGGGCGCCGTACTTC